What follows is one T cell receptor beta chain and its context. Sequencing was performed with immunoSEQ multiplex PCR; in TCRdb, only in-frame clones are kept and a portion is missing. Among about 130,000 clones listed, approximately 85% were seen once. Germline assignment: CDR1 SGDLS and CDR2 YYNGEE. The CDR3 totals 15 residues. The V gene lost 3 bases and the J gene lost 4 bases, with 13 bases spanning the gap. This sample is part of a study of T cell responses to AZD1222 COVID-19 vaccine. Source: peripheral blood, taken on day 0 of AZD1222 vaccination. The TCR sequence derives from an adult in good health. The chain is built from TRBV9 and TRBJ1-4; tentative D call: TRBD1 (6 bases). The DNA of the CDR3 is TGTGCCAGCAGCGGCCGGACAGAACATAATGAAAAACTGTTTTTT. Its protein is CASSGRTEHNEKLFF.